This T cell receptor (beta chain) comes out of a study of CD8 T cells in ankylosing spondylitis. Findings and caveats of the study: Disease-linked clones reportedly showed significant enrichment in matched ankylosing spondylitis synovial fluid. Seemingly distinctive of ankylosing spondylitis blood was a TCR beta motif formed by eight highly homologous variants. In peripheral blood, disease-linked CD8+ clones occurred at relatively low frequencies.

This CDR3 is 14 amino acids long. V lost 0 bases and J lost 6, with 13 bases in between. Germline CDR1 SQVTM, CDR2 ANQGSEA. The authors made TCR beta libraries by quantitative 5'-RACE with molecular barcodes. TCRdb redid the calling of the 5' RACE reads with MiXCR, one entry per CDR3 protein. The table shows about 500,000 distinct CDR3 sequences, with approximately 5.3% occurring only once. At least ten counts were recorded for this clonotype. What it binds is unknown. Sequencing was done on a sample of blood, either unsorted or a sorted T cell fraction (not recorded which). V and J are TRBV29-1 and TRBJ2-3; D is perhaps TRBD1 (5 bases). The clonotype was recovered from a male donor with ankylosing spondylitis. CDR3 sequence reads: CSVEESQGWDTQYF. In DNA, the CDR3 is TGCAGCGTTGAAGAGAGCCAGGGATGGGATACGCAGTATTTT.